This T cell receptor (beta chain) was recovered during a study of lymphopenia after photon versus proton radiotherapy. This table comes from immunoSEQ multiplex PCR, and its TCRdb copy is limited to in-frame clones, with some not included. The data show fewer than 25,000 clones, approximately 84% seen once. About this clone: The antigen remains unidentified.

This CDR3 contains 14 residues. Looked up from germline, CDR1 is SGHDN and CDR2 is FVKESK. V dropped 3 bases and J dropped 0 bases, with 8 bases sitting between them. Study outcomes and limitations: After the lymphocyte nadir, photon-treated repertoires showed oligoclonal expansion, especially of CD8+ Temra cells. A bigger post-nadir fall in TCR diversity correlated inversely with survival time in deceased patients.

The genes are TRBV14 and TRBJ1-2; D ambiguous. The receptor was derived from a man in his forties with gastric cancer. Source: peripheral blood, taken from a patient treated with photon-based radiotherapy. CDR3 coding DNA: TGTGCCAGCAGCCAGGCGATAGCTAACTATGGCTACACCTTC. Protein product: CASSQAIANYGYTF. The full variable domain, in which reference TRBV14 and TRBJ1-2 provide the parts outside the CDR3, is EAGVTQFPSHSVIEKGQTVTLRCDPISGHDNLYWYRRVMGKEIKFLLHFVKESKQDESGMPNNRFLAERTGGTYSTLKVQPAELEDSGVYFCASSQAIANYGYTFGSGTRLTVV.